The next 3 T cell receptor beta chains were all read from a single sample in a study of T-cell reconstitution after alpha-beta-depleted transplantation in children. Preparation of the TCRbeta library used unique molecular identifiers. TCRdb passed the PCR reads through MiXCR, listing each CDR3 protein once. This table holds some 590,000 distinct CDR3 sequences, over 9.5% found once. The sequences come from PBMCs from the stem cell graft donor, collected from the stem cell graft. These receptor sequences come from a human donor who donated a stem cell graft to a child with acute myeloid leukemia.

This clonotype was found many times. The chain employs TRBV28 and TRBJ2-2, with D perhaps matching TRBD2 (5 bases). This CDR3 region has 15 residues. V lost 8 bases to trimming and J lost 5 bases, with 18 bases between them. Per germline, CDR1 MDHEN and CDR2 SYDVKM. CDR3 coding DNA: TGTGCCAGCCGGGTTGGGAGACGGGGAACCGGGGAGCTGTTTTTT. Residues: CASRVGRRGTGELFF.

J is TRBJ2-5 and V is TRBV20-1, with 13 bases fitting TRBD2. Trimming at V came to 4 bases and at J to 5 bases, leaving 10 bases not matched to a gene. The germline gives CDR1 DFQATT, CDR2 SNEGSKA (reference sequence). The CDR3 spans 16 residues. CDR3 nucleotide sequence: TGCAGTGCTACCCTAGGACTAGCGGGAGTTAAGGAGACCCAGTACTTC. This codes for CSATLGLAGVKETQYF.

The chain recombines TRBV30 with TRBJ2-5; D is unresolved. Per germline, CDR1 GTSNPN and CDR2 SVGIG (reference sequence). The length of the CDR3 is 11 residues. Trimming stripped 5 bases from V and 6 bases from J, with 10 bases between. The CDR3 nucleotides are TGTGCCTGGGAACATATGAAGACCCAGTACTTC. Translated: CAWEHMKTQYF. The complete variable domain, with remaining parts taken from reference TRBV30 and TRBJ2-5, reads SQTIHQWPATLVQPVGSPLSLECTVEGTSNPNLYWYRQAAGRGLQLLFYSVGIGQISSEVPQNLSASRPQDRQFILSSKKLLLSDSGFYLCAWEHMKTQYFGPGTRLLVL.